The present T cell receptor beta chain was sequenced within a study of T cells during gluten challenge in celiac disease (dated by TCRdb to about 2017). Broadly, across the study: Paired single-cell TCR sequencing was carried out for about 7 challenge participants in whom a significant rise in HLA-DQ:gluten tetramer-binding T cells was shown. Blood was collected at baseline, day 6 and day 14 of the challenge, whereas duodenal biopsies were collected at baseline and day 14. Single-cell libraries were sequenced paired-end 250 bp and bulk libraries paired-end 300 bp on the Illumina MiSeq. Results the study describes overall, beyond this receptor: Increased clonal expansion on day 6 was shown by a lower sample-corrected Shannon diversity of circulating gluten-specific T cells. Gluten-specific T cells in the circulation reached a peak on day 6, and the day-6 repertoire appeared to be made up largely of expanded preexisting memory clonotypes. In roughly seven patients, roughly 11-45% of single-cell TCR-alpha/beta clonotypes seen at the latest time point had also been present at baseline, compared with 52-55% in the bulk data.

The CDR3 spans 15 residues, from the cysteine through the phenylalanine. The retained sequence is limited to the CDR3, 45 bases, with the frame set at the first base. V lost 5 bases and J lost 5 bases, and the count of bases not matched to a germline gene is 5. CDR1 and CDR2 were assigned from the germline V gene as SGHRS and YFSETQ. The library was prepared using single-cell sequencing. Sequencing instrument: Illumina MiSeq. Three nested PCRs using multiplexed primers that cover all TRA and TRB V genes were used to amplify paired single-cell TCR-alpha and TCR-beta sequences. In the paper's pipeline: Selected pRESTO steps were used for read preprocessing, and IMGT/HighV-QUEST was used to assign V, D, J genes and CDR3 junctions. Single cells were kept only if valid singletons with at most three chains, each supported by 100 or more reads. Clonotypes were defined by identical paired TCR-alpha/beta nucleotide sequences, and cross-patient sharing of only 0.15% to 0.2% indicated negligible cross-contamination. In samples with more than 20 cells, repertoire diversity was estimated using an undersampling-corrected Shannon index. The public sequencing data were trimmed at Q25 with fastp and processed into clonotypes with MiXCR by TCRdb, which kept only in-frame beta chains. Every CDR3 protein is listed once, alongside the most common genes and DNA of its rows. The V and J calls and clone size come from TCRdb's table, not from the authors' own analysis. Across this sample there are about 180 distinct CDR3 sequences, with roughly 36% seen only once. The ten largest clones take up about 42% of the sample.

Details on this clonotype: No much larger clone is present one base from it, and per-base qualities are unavailable.

Treated celiac disease patients on a gluten-free diet underwent a 14-day oral dietary gluten challenge to study recall of gluten-specific T cells. Live lamina propria cells were gated as tetramer-binding CD3+ CD8- CD4+ T cells, excluding CD11c, CD14, CD15, CD19 and CD56 cells. Cells were sorted on an Aria II cell sorter as single cells, and also in bulk when tetramer-positive cells were relatively numerous. At baseline and on day 14, roughly eight duodenal biopsies were obtained from every challenged patient. Cryopreserved lamina propria cell suspensions were obtained from biopsies through removal of epithelium with EDTA, digestion with collagenase, homogenization and filtration. Before tetramer-binding CD4+ T cells were sorted, thawed cells were stained with a pool of PE-conjugated HLA-DQ:gluten tetramers that present immunodominant gluten epitopes.

The chain is made from TRBV5-1 and TRBJ2-5; a stretch of 14 junction bases matches TRBD2. This receptor was identified in a male donor with celiac disease. This material consisted of gluten-specific CD4+ T cells sorted from the duodenum using tetramers, taken at baseline or on day 14 of gluten challenge (not recorded which). The bases read TGCGCCAGCAGTACGGGACTAGCGGGAGCTGAGACCCAGTACTTC. It codes for CASSTGLAGAETQYF.